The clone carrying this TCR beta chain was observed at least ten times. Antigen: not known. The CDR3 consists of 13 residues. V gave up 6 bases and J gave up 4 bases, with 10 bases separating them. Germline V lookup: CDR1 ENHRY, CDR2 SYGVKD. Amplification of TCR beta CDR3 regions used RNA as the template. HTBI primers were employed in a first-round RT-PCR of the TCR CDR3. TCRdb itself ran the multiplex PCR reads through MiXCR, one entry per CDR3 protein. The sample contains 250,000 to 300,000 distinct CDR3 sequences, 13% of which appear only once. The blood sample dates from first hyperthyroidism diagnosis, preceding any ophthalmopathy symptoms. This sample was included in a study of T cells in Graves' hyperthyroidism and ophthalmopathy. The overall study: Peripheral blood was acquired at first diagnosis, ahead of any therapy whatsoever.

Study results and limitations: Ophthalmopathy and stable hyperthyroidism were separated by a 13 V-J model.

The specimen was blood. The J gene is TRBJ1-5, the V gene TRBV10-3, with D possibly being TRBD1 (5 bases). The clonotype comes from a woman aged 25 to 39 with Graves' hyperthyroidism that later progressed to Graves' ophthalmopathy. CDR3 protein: CAISSRGNQPQHF. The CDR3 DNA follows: TGTGCCATCAGCTCCCGGGGGAATCAGCCCCAGCATTTT.